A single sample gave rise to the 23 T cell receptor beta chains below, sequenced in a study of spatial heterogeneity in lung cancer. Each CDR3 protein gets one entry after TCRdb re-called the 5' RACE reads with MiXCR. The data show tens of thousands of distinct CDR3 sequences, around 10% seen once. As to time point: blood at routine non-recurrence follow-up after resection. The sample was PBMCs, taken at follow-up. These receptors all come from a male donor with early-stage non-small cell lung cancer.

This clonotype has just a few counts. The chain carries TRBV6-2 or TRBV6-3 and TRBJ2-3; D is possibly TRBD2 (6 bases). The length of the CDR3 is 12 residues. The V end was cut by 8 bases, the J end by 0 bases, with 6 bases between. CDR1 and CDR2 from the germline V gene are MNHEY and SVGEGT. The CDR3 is CASGTSTDTQYF. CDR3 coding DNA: TGTGCCAGCGGGACTAGCACAGATACGCAGTATTTT.

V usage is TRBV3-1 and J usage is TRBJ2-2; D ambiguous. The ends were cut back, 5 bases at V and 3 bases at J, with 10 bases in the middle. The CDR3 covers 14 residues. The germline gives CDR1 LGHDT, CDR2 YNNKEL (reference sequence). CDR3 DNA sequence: TGTGCCAGCAGCTACCAGCCACACACCGGGGAGCTGTTTTTT. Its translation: CASSYQPHTGELFF.

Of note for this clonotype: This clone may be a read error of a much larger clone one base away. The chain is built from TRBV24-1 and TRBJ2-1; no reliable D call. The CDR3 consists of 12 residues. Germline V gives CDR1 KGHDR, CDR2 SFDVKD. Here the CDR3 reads CATRDYYSEQFF. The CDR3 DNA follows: TGTGCCACCAGAGATTATTACAGCGAGCAGTTCTTC.

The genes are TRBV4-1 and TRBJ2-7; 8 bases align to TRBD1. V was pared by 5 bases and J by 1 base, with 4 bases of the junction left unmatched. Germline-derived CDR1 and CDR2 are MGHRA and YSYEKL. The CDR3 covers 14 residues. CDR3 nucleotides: TGCGCCAGCAGCGCCGGGACAGGATCCTACGAGCAGTACTTC. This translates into CASSAGTGSYEQYF.

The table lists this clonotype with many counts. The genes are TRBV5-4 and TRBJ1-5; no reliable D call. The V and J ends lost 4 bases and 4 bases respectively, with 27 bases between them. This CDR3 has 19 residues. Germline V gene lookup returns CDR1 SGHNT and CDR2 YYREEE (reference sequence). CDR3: CASSMIKLRRAIRNQPQHF. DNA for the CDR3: TGTGCCAGCAGCATGATTAAGCTACGTCGCGCGATTAGAAATCAGCCCCAGCATTTT.

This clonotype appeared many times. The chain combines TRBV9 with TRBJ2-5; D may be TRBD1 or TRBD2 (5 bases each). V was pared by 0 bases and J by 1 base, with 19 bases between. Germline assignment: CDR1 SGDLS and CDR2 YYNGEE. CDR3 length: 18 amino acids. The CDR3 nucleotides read TGTGCCAGCAGCGTAGGTAGAGGGGCCGGGAATTCCCAAGAGACCCAGTACTTC. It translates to CASSVGRGAGNSQETQYF.

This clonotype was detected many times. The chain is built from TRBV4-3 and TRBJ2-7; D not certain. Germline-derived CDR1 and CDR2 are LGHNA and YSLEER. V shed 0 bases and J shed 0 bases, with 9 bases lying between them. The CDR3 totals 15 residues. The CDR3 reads CASSQELAPSYEQYF. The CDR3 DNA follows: TGCGCCAGCAGCCAAGAATTGGCACCCTCCTACGAGCAGTACTTC.

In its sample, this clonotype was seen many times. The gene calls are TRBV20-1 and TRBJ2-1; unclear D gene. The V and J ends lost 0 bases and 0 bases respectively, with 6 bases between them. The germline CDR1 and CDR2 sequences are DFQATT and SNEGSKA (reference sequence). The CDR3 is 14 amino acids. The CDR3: CSARDQNSYNEQFF. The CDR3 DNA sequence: TGCAGTGCTAGAGACCAAAACTCCTACAATGAGCAGTTCTTC.

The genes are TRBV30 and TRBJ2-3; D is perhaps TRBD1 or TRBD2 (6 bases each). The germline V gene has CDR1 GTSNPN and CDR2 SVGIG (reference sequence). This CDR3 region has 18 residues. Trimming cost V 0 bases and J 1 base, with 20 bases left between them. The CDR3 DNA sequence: TGTGCCTGGAGTGTATGGACGGGGGCGATCCCTCGCACAGATACGCAGTATTTT. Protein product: CAWSVWTGAIPRTDTQYF.

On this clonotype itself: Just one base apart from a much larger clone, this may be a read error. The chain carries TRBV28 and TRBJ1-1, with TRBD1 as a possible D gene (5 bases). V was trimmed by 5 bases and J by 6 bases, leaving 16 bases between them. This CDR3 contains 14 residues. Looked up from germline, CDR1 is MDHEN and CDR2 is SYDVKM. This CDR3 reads CASSVGLAPAEAFF. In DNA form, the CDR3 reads TGTGCCAGCAGTGTGGGACTGGCCCCCGCTGAAGCTTTCTTT.

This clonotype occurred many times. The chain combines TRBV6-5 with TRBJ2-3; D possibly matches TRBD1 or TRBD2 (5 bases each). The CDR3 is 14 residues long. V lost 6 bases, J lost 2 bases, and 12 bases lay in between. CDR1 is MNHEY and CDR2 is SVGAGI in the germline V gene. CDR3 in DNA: TGTGCCAGCAGATACGGGGACGACACAGATACGCAGTATTTT. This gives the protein CASRYGDDTDTQYF.

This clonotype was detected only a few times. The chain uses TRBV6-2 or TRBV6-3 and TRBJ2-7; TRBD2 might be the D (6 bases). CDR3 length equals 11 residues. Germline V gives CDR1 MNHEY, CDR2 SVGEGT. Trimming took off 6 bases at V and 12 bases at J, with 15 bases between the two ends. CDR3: CASSQGLKPYF. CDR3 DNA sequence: TGTGCCAGCAGCCAGGGACTGAAACCGTACTTC.

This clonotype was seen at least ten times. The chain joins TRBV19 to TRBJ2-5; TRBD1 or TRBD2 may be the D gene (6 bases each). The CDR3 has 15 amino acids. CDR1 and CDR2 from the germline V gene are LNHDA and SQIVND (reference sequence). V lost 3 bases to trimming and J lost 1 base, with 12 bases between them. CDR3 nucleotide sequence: TGTGCCAGTAGTATGCGGGACACTCCCCAAGAGACCCAGTACTTC. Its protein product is CASSMRDTPQETQYF.

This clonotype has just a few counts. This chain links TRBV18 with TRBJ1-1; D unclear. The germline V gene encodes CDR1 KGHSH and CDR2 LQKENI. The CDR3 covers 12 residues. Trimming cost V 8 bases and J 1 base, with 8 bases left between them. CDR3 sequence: CASGDGNTEAFF. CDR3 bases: TGTGCCAGCGGTGACGGGAACACTGAAGCTTTCTTT. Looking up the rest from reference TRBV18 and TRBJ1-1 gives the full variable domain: NAGVMQNPRHLVRRRGQEARLRCSPMKGHSHVYWYRQLPEEGLKFMVYLQKENIIDESGMPKERFSAEFPKEGPSILRIQQVVRGDSAAYFCASGDGNTEAFFGQGTRLTVV.

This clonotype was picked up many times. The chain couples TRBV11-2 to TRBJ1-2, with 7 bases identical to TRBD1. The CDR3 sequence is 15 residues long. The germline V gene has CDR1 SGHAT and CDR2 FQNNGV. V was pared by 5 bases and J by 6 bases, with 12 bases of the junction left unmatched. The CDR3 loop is CASSGTRGRRHGYTF. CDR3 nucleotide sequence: TGTGCCAGCAGCGGAACGAGGGGGCGCCGACATGGCTACACCTTC.

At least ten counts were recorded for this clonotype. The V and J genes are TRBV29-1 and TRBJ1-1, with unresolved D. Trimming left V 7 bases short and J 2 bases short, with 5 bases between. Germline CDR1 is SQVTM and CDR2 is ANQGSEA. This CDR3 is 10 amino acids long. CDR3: CSAKNTEAFF. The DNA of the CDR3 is TGCAGCGCAAAAAACACTGAAGCTTTCTTT.

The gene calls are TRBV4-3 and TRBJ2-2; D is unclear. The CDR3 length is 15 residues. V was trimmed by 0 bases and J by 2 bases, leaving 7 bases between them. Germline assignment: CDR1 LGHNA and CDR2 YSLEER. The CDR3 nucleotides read TGCGCCAGCAGCCAAGAACAAGCCAACACCGGGGAGCTGTTTTTT. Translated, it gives CASSQEQANTGELFF.

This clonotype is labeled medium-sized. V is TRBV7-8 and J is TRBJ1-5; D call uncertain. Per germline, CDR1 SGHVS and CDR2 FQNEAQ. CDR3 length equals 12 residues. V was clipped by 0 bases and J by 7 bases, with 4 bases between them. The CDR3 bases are TGTGCCAGCAGCTTAGCGGGACAGCCCCAGCATTTT. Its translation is CASSLAGQPQHF.

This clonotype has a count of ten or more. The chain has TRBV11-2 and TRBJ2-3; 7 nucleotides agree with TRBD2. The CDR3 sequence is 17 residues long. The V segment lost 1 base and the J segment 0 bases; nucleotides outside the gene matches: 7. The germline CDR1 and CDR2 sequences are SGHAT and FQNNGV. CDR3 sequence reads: CASSLAGGSPSTDTQYF. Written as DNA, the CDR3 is TGTGCCAGCAGCTTAGCGGGGGGTTCCCCTAGCACAGATACGCAGTATTTT.

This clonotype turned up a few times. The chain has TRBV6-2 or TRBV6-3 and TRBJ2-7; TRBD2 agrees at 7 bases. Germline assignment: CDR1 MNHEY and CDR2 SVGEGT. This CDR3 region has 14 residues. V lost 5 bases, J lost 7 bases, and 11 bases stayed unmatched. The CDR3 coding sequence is TGTGCCAGCAGTAGTTCTAGCGGTGTCCAGGAGCAGTACTTC. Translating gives CASSSSSGVQEQYF.

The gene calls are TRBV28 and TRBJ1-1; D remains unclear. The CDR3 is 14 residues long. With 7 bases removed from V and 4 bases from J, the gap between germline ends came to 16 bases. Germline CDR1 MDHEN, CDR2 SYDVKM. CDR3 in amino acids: CASTLIGRVTEAFF. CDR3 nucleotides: TGTGCCAGCACCTTAATCGGACGGGTCACTGAAGCTTTCTTT.

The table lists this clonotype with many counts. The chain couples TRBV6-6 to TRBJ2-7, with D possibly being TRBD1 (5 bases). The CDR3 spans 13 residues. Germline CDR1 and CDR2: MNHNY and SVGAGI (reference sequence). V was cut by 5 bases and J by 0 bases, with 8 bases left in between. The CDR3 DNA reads TGTGCCAGCAGTAAACAGGTCTCCTACGAGCAGTACTTC. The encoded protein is CASSKQVSYEQYF.

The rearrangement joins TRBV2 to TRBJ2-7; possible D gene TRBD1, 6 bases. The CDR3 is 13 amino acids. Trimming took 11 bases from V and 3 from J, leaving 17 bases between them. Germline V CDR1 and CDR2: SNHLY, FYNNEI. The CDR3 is CACQGTPNYEQYF. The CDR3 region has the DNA TGTGCCTGCCAGGGGACCCCCAACTACGAGCAGTACTTC.